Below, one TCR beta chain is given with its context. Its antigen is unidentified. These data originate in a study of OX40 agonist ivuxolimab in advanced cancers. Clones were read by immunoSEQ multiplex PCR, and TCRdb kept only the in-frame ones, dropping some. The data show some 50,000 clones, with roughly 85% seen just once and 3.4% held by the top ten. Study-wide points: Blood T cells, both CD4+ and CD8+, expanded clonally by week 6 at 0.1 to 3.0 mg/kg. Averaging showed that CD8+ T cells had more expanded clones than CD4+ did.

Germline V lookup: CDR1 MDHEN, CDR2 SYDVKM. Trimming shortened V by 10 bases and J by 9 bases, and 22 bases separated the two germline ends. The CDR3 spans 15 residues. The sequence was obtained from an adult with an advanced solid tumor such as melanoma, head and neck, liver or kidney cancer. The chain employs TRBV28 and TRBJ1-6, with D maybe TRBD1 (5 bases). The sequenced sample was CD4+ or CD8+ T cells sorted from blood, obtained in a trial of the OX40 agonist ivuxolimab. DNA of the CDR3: TGTGCCACCACCACCCTTAGTAGGGGAAGTTCACCCCTCCACTTT. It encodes CATTTLSRGSSPLHF.